This T cell receptor beta chain appears in the sequencing data of a study of cytomegalovirus exposure and HLA in healthy donors. Overall study context: The platform used for the 95 to 150 validation repertoires matched that of the 650 to 750 first-cohort repertoires, a later analysis reported. Study outcomes and limitations: TCR beta chains numbering some 150 were designated cytomegalovirus-associated. High sensitivity and specificity were reportedly achieved when the classifier diagnosed cytomegalovirus status.

As for this clone: Its antigen is unknown.

Produced via immunoSEQ multiplex PCR; TCRdb's table is partial and in-frame only. The table shows over 150,000 clones, with around 90% occurring only once. The germline V and J ends were trimmed by 1 base and 0 bases, with 15 bases remaining between them. The CDR3 covers 18 residues. In germline, CDR1 is SGHVS, CDR2 FNYEAQ. This receptor was obtained from a woman aged 18-29 years in good health and CMV-seropositive. Sequencing used PBMCs. The chain recombines TRBV7-6 with TRBJ2-2; D is perhaps TRBD2 (5 bases). CDR3 in DNA: TGTGCCAGCAGCTTAGTGATGGTGGGGAGACCGAACACCGGGGAGCTGTTTTTT. It encodes CASSLVMVGRPNTGELFF.